These 14 T cell receptor beta chains share one sample of origin, sequenced in a study of blood T cells in healthy people across ages. For the second PCR, which ran for roughly 7 to 11 cycles, a sample-barcoded 5' primer and a J-beta primer mix were used. Each CDR3 protein is one row after TCRdb ran MiXCR on the 5' RACE reads. The sample has fewer than 800,000 distinct CDR3 sequences, about 32% seen once. The sample consisted of blood. Every receptor here comes from a woman aged 80 or older in good health.

This clonotype was counted many times. The chain employs TRBV5-5 and TRBJ1-4, with D unresolved. Germline assignment: CDR1 SGHKS and CDR2 YYEKEE (reference sequence). Deletions cut 4 bases from V and 8 bases from J, with 18 bases between. This CDR3 has 15 residues. The chain's CDR3 is CASSDPQSPREKLFF. CDR3 DNA: TGTGCCAGCAGCGACCCACAGTCACCAAGAGAAAAACTGTTTTTT.

This clonotype showed up just once. An end of the junction differs from the germline gene, which may be a read error. This sequence joins TRBV5-1 and TRBJ2-1; TRBD2 agrees at 7 bases. This CDR3 region has 14 residues. Germline V gene lookup returns CDR1 SGHRS and CDR2 YFSETQ. CDR3 sequence: CVSSGAGAYNEQFF. The CDR3 DNA reads as TGCGTCAGCAGTGGGGCGGGGGCCTACAATGAGCAGTTCTTC. The full variable domain, completed using reference TRBV5-1 and TRBJ2-1, is KAGVTQTPRYLIKTRGQQVTLSCSPISGHRSVSWYQQTPGQGLQFLFEYFSETQRNKGNFPGRFSGRQFSNSRSEMNVSTLELGDSALYLCVSSGAGAYNEQFFGPGTRLTVL.

This clonotype was counted at least ten times. V and J are TRBV6-1 and TRBJ2-3; no definite D call. Per the germline V gene, CDR1 is MNHNS and CDR2 is SASEGT. The ends were cut back, 5 bases at V and 2 bases at J, with 14 bases in the middle. The CDR3 is 15 residues long. CDR3 DNA sequence: TGTGCCAGCAGTTATGACACCGGATACACAGATACGCAGTATTTT. Residues: CASSYDTGYTDTQYF.

V is TRBV10-3 and J is TRBJ2-1; D not certain. V gave up 8 bases and J gave up 4 bases, with 12 bases separating them. Germline values: CDR1 ENHRY, CDR2 SYGVKD. The CDR3 contains 13 residues. The CDR3 nucleotides are TGTGCCATCGTGGACCAGACATACAATGAGCAGTTCTTC. Residues: CAIVDQTYNEQFF.

This clonotype appeared many times. V gene TRBV5-1 combines with J gene TRBJ1-2; D may be TRBD1 (5 bases). The ends were cut back, 0 bases at V and 7 bases at J, with 10 bases in the middle. The V gene's germline CDR1 is SGHRS and CDR2 YFSETQ. This CDR3 has 13 amino acids. The CDR3, as DNA: TGCGCCAGCAGCTTGGCGGGGGATGGTGGCTACACCTTC. Translation: CASSLAGDGGYTF.

At least ten counts were recorded for this clonotype. The V gene is TRBV7-6, the J gene TRBJ2-1, with 10 bases that match TRBD2. This CDR3 comprises 17 residues. Trimming cost V 1 base and J 8 bases; bases outside gene matches: 11. CDR1 is SGHVS and CDR2 is FNYEAQ in the germline V gene. CDR3 loop: CASSLVNQRGGRDEQFF. CDR3 nucleotide sequence: TGTGCCAGCAGCTTAGTTAACCAGCGGGGGGGCCGGGATGAGCAGTTCTTC.

This sequence joins TRBV12-3 or TRBV12-4 and TRBJ1-1; 7 bases align to TRBD1. V lost 3 bases to trimming and J lost 4 bases; unmatched junction nucleotides: 5. The CDR3 sequence is 14 residues long. CDR3 in amino acids: CASSLQGGGTEAFF. CDR3 DNA: TGTGCCAGCAGTTTGCAGGGGGGGGGCACTGAAGCTTTCTTT.

Remarks on this clonotype: It may be a read error: a sequence one base away is much more abundant. The chain recombines TRBV12-3 or TRBV12-4 with TRBJ2-4, with 8 bases matching TRBD2. The CDR3 runs to 15 residues. The CDR3 region has the DNA TGTGCCAGCAGTTTCTCGGGGGGGGCCAAAAACAGTCAGTACTTC. Encoded protein: CASSFSGGAKNSQYF.

The chain combines TRBV27 with TRBJ1-4, with 9 positions matching TRBD1. V lost 5 bases, J lost 8 bases, and 9 bases stayed unmatched. The germline gives CDR1 MNHEY, CDR2 SMNVEV (reference sequence). This CDR3 is 15 amino acids long. In DNA form, the CDR3 reads TGTGCCAGCAGTCCCCGGGACAGGGTCAGAGAAAAACTGTTTTTT. The encoded protein is CASSPRDRVREKLFF.

This clonotype appeared many times. V gene TRBV5-6 combines with J gene TRBJ1-2; D may be TRBD1 (5 bases). Germline V gene lookup returns CDR1 SGHDT and CDR2 YYEEEE. V lost 6 bases and J lost 3, with 12 bases in between. This CDR3 spans 13 amino acids. This CDR3 is CASTQWGDYGYTF. The CDR3, as DNA: TGTGCCAGCACCCAGTGGGGGGACTATGGCTACACCTTC.

The gene calls are TRBV7-9 and TRBJ1-6; D is uncertain. The V end was cut by 3 bases, the J end by 6 bases, with 9 bases between. Germline V lookup: CDR1 SEHNR, CDR2 FQNEAQ (reference sequence). There are 14 residues in the CDR3. Here the CDR3 DNA reads TGTGCCAGCAGCTTCTCCGCAGTTAATTCACCCCTCCACTTT. Translating gives CASSFSAVNSPLHF.

The chain combines TRBV12-3 or TRBV12-4 with TRBJ1-5; TRBD1 agrees at 7 bases. CDR3 length: 15 residues. The V and J ends lost 6 bases and 2 bases, in that order; junction bases with no gene match: 7. CDR3 protein: CASSRQGDRNQPQHF. CDR3 bases: TGTGCCAGCAGCCGTCAGGGGGACCGCAATCAGCCCCAGCATTTT.

The chain links TRBV10-3 to TRBJ2-7, with 8 nucleotides matching TRBD1. The CDR3 covers 13 residues. Looked up from germline, CDR1 is ENHRY and CDR2 is SYGVKD. Trimming at V came to 6 bases and at J to 5 bases, leaving 6 bases not matched to a gene. In nucleotides, the CDR3 is TGTGCCATCAGCTGGACAGGGCGGCACGAGCAGTACTTC. Translation: CAISWTGRHEQYF.

The rearrangement joins TRBV6-5 to TRBJ1-2; TRBD1 might be the D (5 bases). Trimming shortened V by 6 bases and J by 5 bases, and 13 bases separated the two germline ends. The germline gives CDR1 MNHEY, CDR2 SVGAGI. There are 13 residues in the CDR3. The CDR3 nucleotides read TGTGCCAGCAGCGGGGCAGGGTGTTATGGCTACACCTTC. This gives the protein CASSGAGCYGYTF.